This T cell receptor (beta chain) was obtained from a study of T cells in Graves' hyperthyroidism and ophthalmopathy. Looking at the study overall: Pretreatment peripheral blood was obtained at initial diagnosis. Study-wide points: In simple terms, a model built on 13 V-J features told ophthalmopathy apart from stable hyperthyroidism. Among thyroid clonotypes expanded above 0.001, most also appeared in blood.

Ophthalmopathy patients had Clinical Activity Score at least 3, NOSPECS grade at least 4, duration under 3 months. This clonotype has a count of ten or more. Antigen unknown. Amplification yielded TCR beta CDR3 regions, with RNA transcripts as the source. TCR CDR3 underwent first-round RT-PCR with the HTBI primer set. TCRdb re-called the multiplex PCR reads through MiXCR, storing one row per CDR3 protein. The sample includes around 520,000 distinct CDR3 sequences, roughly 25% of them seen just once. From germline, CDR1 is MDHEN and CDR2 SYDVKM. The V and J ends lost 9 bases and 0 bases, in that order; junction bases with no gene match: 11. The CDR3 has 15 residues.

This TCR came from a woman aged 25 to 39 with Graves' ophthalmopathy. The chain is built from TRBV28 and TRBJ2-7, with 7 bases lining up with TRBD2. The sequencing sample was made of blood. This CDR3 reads CASRISGGPSYEQYF. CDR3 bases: TGTGCCAGTAGGATATCGGGGGGACCCTCCTACGAGCAGTACTTC. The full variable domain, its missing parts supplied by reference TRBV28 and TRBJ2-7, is DVKVTQSSRYLVKRTGEKVFLECVQDMDHENMFWYRQDPGLGLRLIYFSYDVKMKEKGDIPEGYSVSREKKERFSLILESASTNQTSMYLCASRISGGPSYEQYFGPGTRLTVT.